This T cell receptor beta chain was recovered during a study of human T cells and chemical hapten exposure. Turning to the study itself: The use of 2% DPC on roughly 2 cm by roughly 2 cm of upper inner arm skin constituted sensitization.

The CDR3 is 14 residues long. Germline V CDR1 and CDR2: KGHDR, SFDVKD. Trimming took 0 bases from V and 3 from J, leaving 4 bases between them. General study findings and limits: Healthy individuals' immune responses may differ from those of donors, who had alopecia. Against controls, expanded TCRs gave rise to significantly more large CDR3 similarity clusters.

The time point: patch test 2, 6 weeks after DPC sensitization. Sample treatment: therapeutic diphenylcyclopropenone sensitization with weekly scalp DPC. Participating donors were patients with alopecia, aged 18 to 70 years, considered appropriate candidates for DPC. MiXCR, applied by TCRdb to the RACE reads, yields one record per CDR3 protein. The sample lists about 40,000 distinct CDR3 sequences; 3% to 3.5% were seen once. About this clonotype itself: Antigen specificity is unknown.

The TCR sequence derives from a man aged 35 to 55 with alopecia areata. Some clones in this sample may be carry-over from other donors' samples. This sequence joins TRBV24-1 and TRBJ2-2; D not resolved. Sequences were derived from whole blood, sampled in connection with sensitization to the hapten diphenylcyclopropenone (DPC). CDR3 bases: TGTGCCACCAGTGATTTGCGGGACACCGGGGAGCTGTTTTTT. Translated: CATSDLRDTGELFF.